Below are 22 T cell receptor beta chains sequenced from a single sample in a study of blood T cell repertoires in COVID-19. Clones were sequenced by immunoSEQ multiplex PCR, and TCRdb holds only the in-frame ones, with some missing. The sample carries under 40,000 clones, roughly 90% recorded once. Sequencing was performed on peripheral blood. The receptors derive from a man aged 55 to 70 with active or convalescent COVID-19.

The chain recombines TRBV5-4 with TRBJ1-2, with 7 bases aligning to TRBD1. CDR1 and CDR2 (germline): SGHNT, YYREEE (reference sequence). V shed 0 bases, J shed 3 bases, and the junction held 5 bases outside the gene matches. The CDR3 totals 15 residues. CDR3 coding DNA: TGTGCCAGCAGCTTGGTTACAGGGGTGGACTATGGCTACACCTTC. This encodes CASSLVTGVDYGYTF.

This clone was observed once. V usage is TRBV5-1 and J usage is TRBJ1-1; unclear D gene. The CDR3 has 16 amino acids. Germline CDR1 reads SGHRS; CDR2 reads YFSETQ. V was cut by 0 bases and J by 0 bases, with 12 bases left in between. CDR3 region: CASSLVEAAMNTEAFF. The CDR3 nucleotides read TGCGCCAGCAGCTTGGTGGAGGCAGCCATGAACACTGAAGCTTTCTTT. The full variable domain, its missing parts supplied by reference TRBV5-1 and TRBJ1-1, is KAGVTQTPRYLIKTRGQQVTLSCSPISGHRSVSWYQQTPGQGLQFLFEYFSETQRNKGNFPGRFSGRQFSNSRSEMNVSTLELGDSALYLCASSLVEAAMNTEAFFGQGTRLTVV.

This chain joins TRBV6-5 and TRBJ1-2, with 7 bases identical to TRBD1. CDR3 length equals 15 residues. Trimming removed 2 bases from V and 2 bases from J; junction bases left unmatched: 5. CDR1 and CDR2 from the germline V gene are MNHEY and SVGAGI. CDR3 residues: CASSYAEGANYGYTF. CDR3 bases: TGTGCCAGCAGTTACGCGGAGGGGGCCAACTATGGCTACACCTTC.

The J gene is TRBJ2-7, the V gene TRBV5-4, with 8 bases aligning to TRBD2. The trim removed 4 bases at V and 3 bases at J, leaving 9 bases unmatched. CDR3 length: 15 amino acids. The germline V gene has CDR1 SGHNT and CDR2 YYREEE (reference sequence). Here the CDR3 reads CASSRPGGLVYEQYF. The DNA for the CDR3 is TGTGCCAGCAGCAGACCCGGGGGACTAGTCTACGAGCAGTACTTC.

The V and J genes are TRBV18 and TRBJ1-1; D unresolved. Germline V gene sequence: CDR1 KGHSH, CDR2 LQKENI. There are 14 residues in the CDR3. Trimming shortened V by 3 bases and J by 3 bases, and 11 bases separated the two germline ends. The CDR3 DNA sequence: TGTGCCAGCTCACCCGGTCCGGTAGACACTGAAGCTTTCTTT. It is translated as CASSPGPVDTEAFF.

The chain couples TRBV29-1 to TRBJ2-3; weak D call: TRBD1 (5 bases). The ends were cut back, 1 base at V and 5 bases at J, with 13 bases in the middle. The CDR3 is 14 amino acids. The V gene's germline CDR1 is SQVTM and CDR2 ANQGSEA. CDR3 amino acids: CSVEGQGMRDTQYF. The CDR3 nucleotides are TGCAGCGTTGAAGGGCAGGGCATGAGAGATACGCAGTATTTT.

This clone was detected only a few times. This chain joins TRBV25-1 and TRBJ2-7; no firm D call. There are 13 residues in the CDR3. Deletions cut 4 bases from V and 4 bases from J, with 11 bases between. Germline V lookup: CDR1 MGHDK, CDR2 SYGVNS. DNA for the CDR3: TGTGCCAGCAGTGGTGTCGTTATATACGAGCAGTACTTC. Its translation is CASSGVVIYEQYF.

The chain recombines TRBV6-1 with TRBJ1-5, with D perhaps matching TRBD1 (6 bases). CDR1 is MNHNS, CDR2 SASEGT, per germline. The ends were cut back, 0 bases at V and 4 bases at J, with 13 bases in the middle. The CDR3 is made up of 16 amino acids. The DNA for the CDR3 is TGTGCCAGCAGTGAAGCGAGGGGGGGGTTAAATCAGCCCCAGCATTTT. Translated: CASSEARGGLNQPQHF.

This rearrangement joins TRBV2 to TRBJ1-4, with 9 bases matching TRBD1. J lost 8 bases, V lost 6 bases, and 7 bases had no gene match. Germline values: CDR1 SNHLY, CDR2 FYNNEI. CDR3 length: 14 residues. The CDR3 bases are TGTGCCAGCAGACGATCCGGGACAGGGGAAAAACTGTTTTTT. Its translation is CASRRSGTGEKLFF.

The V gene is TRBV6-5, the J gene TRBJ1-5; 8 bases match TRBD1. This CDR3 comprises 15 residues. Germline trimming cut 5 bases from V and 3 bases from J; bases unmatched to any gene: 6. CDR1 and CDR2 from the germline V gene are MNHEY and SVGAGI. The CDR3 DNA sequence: TGTGCCAGCAGTCAAACAGGGGGATCCAATCAGCCCCAGCATTTT. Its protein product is CASSQTGGSNQPQHF.

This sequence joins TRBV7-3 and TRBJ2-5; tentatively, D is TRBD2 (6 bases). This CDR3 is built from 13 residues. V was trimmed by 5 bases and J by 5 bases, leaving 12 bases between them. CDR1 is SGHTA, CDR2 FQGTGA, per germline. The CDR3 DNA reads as TGTGCCAGCAGCCGCGGGGCCCAGGAGACCCAGTACTTC. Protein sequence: CASSRGAQETQYF.

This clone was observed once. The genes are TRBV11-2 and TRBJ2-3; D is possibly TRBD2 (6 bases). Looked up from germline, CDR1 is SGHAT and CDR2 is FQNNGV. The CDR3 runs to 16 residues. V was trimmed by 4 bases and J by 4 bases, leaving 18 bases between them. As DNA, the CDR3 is TGTGCCAGCAGCTCGCGACTAGGGCCCCATCCAGATACGCAGTATTTT. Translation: CASSSRLGPHPDTQYF.

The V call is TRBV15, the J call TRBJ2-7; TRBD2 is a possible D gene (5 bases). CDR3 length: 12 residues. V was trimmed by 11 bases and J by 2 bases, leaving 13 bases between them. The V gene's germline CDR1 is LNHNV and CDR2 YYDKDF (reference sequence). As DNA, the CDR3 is TGTGCCGCCTCCGACGGGGCCTACGAGCAGTACTTC. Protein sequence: CAASDGAYEQYF.

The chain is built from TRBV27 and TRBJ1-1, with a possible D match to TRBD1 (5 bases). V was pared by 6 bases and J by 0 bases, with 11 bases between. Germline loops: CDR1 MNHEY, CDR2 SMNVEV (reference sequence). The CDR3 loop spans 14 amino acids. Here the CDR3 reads CASRPRVMNTEAFF. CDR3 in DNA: TGTGCCAGCAGGCCCAGGGTTATGAACACTGAAGCTTTCTTT.

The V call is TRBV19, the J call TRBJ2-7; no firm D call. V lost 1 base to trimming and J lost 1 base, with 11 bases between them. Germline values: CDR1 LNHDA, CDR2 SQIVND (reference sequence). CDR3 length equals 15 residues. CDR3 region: CASSIASAESYEQYF. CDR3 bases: TGTGCCAGTAGTATAGCGTCGGCGGAGTCCTACGAGCAGTACTTC.

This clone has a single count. CDR3 coding DNA: TGTGCCAGCAGCCCGGACAGGTCCGGGGAGCTGTTTTTT. Protein sequence: CASSPDRSGELFF. This chain joins TRBV6-5 and TRBJ2-2; 7 bases line up with TRBD1. After removal of 6 bases from V and 6 bases from J, the junction contained 4 bases not matched to a gene. This CDR3 has 13 residues. In germline, CDR1 is MNHEY, CDR2 SVGAGI.

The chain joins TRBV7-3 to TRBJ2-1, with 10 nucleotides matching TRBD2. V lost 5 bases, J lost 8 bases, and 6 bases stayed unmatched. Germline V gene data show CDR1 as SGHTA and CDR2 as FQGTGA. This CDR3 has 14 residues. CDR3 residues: CASSPAGGLYEQFF. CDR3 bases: TGTGCCAGCAGCCCAGCGGGGGGGCTTTATGAGCAGTTCTTC.

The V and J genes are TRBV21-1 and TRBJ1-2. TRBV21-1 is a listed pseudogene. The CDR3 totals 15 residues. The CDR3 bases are TGTGCCAGCAGCTTAAGTACGGAGCTTAACTATGGCTACACCTTC. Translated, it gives CASSLSTELNYGYTF.

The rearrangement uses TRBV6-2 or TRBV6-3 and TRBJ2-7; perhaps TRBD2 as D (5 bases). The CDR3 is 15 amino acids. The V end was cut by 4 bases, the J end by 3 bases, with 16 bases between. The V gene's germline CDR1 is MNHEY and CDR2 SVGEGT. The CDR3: CASSSTLAGLYEQYF. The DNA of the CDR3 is TGTGCCAGCAGTTCCACCCTCGCGGGCCTCTACGAGCAGTACTTC.

CDR3 protein: CASSLSMAQYF. The CDR3 DNA sequence: TGTGCCAGCAGTCTTTCTATGGCCCAGTACTTC. V and J are TRBV12-3 or TRBV12-4 and TRBJ2-5; D unresolved. The CDR3 sequence is 11 residues long. Trimming took off 5 bases at V and 9 bases at J, with 10 bases between the two ends.

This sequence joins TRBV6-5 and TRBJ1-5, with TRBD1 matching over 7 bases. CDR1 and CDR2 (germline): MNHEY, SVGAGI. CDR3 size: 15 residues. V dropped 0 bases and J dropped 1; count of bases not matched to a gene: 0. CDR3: CASSYSTGSNQPQHF. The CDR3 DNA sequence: TGTGCCAGCAGTTACTCGACAGGGAGCAATCAGCCCCAGCATTTT.

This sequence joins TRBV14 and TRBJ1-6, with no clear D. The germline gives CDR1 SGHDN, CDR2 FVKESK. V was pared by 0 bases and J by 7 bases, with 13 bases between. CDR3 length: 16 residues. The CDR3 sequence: CASSQDFPGYNSPLHF. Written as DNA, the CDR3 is TGTGCCAGCAGCCAAGATTTTCCGGGGTACAATTCACCCCTCCACTTT.